A selection of T cell receptor beta chains follows, all from one sample in a study of blood T cell repertoires in COVID-19. Only in-frame clones appear in the TCRdb table, and some are missing; sequencing was by immunoSEQ multiplex PCR. The sample yields 70,000 or so clones, about nine tenths seen once. Sequenced sample: peripheral blood. Receptors originate from a woman of 80 years or more with active or convalescent COVID-19. Each CDR3 is given with its conserved first and last residue. The D gene is left open where the match is weak. Rows give clone size only sometimes, using once, few, many, or a class for an expanded clone.

CDR3nt: TGTGCCAGCAGTTTACAGGGGCGATCCAACGAGCAGTACTTC
CDR3aa: CASSLQGRSNEQYF
j_gene: TRBJ2-7
abundance: once
v_gene: TRBV6-5
d_gene: TRBD1

CDR3nt: TGTGCCTGGGAGCAGGGCAGGAACACTGAAGCTTTCTTT
CDR3aa: CAWEQGRNTEAFF
j_gene: TRBJ1-1
abundance: .
v_gene: TRBV30
d_gene: .

CDR3nt: TGTGCCAGCAGCGTAGGCCTAGCGGGGGACCTGCCGCCGAACAATGAGCAGTTCTTC
CDR3aa: CASSVGLAGDLPPNNEQFF
j_gene: TRBJ2-1
abundance: few
v_gene: TRBV9
d_gene: TRBD2

CDR3nt: TGTGCCAGCAGCCGACAGGGGCGAAGTGGCTACACCTTC
CDR3aa: CASSRQGRSGYTF
j_gene: TRBJ1-2
abundance: .
v_gene: TRBV7-9
d_gene: TRBD1

CDR3nt: TGTGCCAGCAGCTTGGCGCTCGGACAGGGGTGGAATGAGCAGTTCTTC
CDR3aa: CASSLALGQGWNEQFF
j_gene: TRBJ2-1
abundance: .
v_gene: TRBV5-4
d_gene: TRBD1

CDR3nt: TGCGCCAGCAGCCAGAATATACAGAACACTGAAGCTTTCTTT
CDR3aa: CASSQNIQNTEAFF
j_gene: TRBJ1-1
abundance: .
v_gene: TRBV10-2
d_gene: .

CDR3nt: TGTGCTAGCACCAATCAACTCGATACGCAGTATTTT
CDR3aa: CASTNQLDTQYF
j_gene: TRBJ2-3
abundance: .
v_gene: TRBV7-7
d_gene: .

CDR3nt: TGTGCCAGCAGCCCCCCGGGACAGGGCCGACTTATTGGCTACACCTTC
CDR3aa: CASSPPGQGRLIGYTF
j_gene: TRBJ1-2
abundance: .
v_gene: TRBV11-2
d_gene: TRBD1

CDR3nt: TGTGCCAGCAGTGAGACAGGGGACTATGGCTACACCTTC
CDR3aa: CASSETGDYGYTF
j_gene: TRBJ1-2
abundance: .
v_gene: TRBV6-6
d_gene: TRBD1

CDR3nt: TGCAGCGTTGACCAGGGGGGCACAGATACGCAGTATTTT
CDR3aa: CSVDQGGTDTQYF
j_gene: TRBJ2-3
abundance: .
v_gene: TRBV29-1
d_gene: TRBD1

CDR3nt: TGTGCCTGGAGTGAACTAGATACGCAGTATTTT
CDR3aa: CAWSELDTQYF
j_gene: TRBJ2-3
abundance: few
v_gene: TRBV30
d_gene: .

CDR3nt: TGTGCCAGCAGACCTTCCGGGACACCTACTTCACCCCTCCACTTT
CDR3aa: CASRPSGTPTSPLHF
j_gene: TRBJ1-6
abundance: .
v_gene: TRBV6-5
d_gene: .

CDR3nt: TGTGCCAGCAGCCCCGGGACAGGAGGCTACAATGAGCAGTTCTTC
CDR3aa: CASSPGTGGYNEQFF
j_gene: TRBJ2-1
abundance: .
v_gene: TRBV7-2
d_gene: TRBD1

CDR3nt: TGTGCCAGCACCCCGGGGGGGCTCACAATAAATGAGCAGTTCTTC
CDR3aa: CASTPGGLTINEQFF
j_gene: TRBJ2-1
abundance: once
v_gene: TRBV27
d_gene: TRBD2

CDR3nt: TGTGCAAGTCGCTTAGCGTCCAAACATTCGGGACATTACAATCAGCCCCAGCATTTT
CDR3aa: CASRLASKHSGHYNQPQHF
j_gene: TRBJ1-5
abundance: .
v_gene: TRBV12-2
d_gene: .

CDR3nt: TGTGCCAGCAGCTTATGGACTAGCGGGGGGGGCTACGAGCAGTACTTC
CDR3aa: CASSLWTSGGGYEQYF
j_gene: TRBJ2-7
abundance: .
v_gene: TRBV7-2
d_gene: TRBD2

CDR3nt: TGTGCCAGCTCCCGAACGACAGGCTACTCCACAGATACGCAGTATTTT
CDR3aa: CASSRTTGYSTDTQYF
j_gene: TRBJ2-3
abundance: .
v_gene: TRBV18
d_gene: .

CDR3nt: TGTGCCAGCAGCCCCAGACAGGGCGGCTATGGCTACACCTTC
CDR3aa: CASSPRQGGYGYTF
j_gene: TRBJ1-2
abundance: once
v_gene: TRBV3-1/TRBV3-2
d_gene: TRBD1

CDR3nt: TGTGCCAGCAGGGCCCAGGGGGGCAATGAGCAGTTCTTC
CDR3aa: CASRAQGGNEQFF
j_gene: TRBJ2-1
abundance: .
v_gene: TRBV9
d_gene: .

CDR3nt: TGTGCCAGTAGTATAGCGGGACAGCAGGGCTACACCTTC
CDR3aa: CASSIAGQQGYTF
j_gene: TRBJ1-2
abundance: few
v_gene: TRBV19
d_gene: TRBD1

CDR3nt: TGTGCCAGCAGTGTTACCCTCTACGAGGGGGAAGTGCACACTGAAGCTTTCTTT
CDR3aa: CASSVTLYEGEVHTEAFF
j_gene: TRBJ1-1
abundance: .
v_gene: TRBV6-1
d_gene: .

CDR3nt: TGTGCCAGCAAGGAGCTCGGGACAGGGACCAATGAGCAGTTCTTC
CDR3aa: CASKELGTGTNEQFF
j_gene: TRBJ2-1
abundance: .
v_gene: TRBV27
d_gene: TRBD1

CDR3nt: TGTGCCAGCAGCCCGCAGGAGACCCAGTACTTC
CDR3aa: CASSPQETQYF
j_gene: TRBJ2-5
abundance: .
v_gene: TRBV7-2
d_gene: .